The subject of this entry is one TCR beta chain. One end of the junction does not line up with germline, which may come from a read error. The data were taken from a study of tumor-infiltrating lymphocytes in oesophageal squamous cell carcinoma. TCRdb used MiXCR to reprocess the PCR reads, holding one entry per CDR3 protein. The sample records some 6,200 distinct CDR3 sequences, around 15% being singletons. Germline assignment: CDR1 SGHTA and CDR2 FQGNSA. This CDR3 spans 16 amino acids. The chain recombines TRBV7-2 with TRBJ2-3, with 9 positions matching TRBD1. The material sequenced was normal esophageal tissue next to the tumor. The receptor was isolated from a male donor with esophageal squamous cell carcinoma. This CDR3 is CAGSLVHRGPQETQYF. The CDR3 bases are TGTGCCGGCAGCTTAGTACACAGGGGGCCGCAAGAGACCCAGTATTTT. Variable domain in full (rest from reference TRBV7-2 and TRBJ2-3): GAGVSQSPSNKVTEKGKDVELRCDPISGHTALYWYRQSLGQGLEFLIYFQGNSAPDKSGLPSDRFSAERTGGSVSTLTIQRTQQEDSAVYLCAGSLVHRGPQETQYFGPGTRLTVL.